This T cell receptor (beta chain) was documented in a study of sequential checkpoint blockade in melanoma (dated by TCRdb to about 2019). A note on the overall study: Using 1:1 randomization, the trial assigned patients either to first-line nivolumab followed by ipilimumab (arm A) or to ipilimumab followed by nivolumab (arm B). Maintenance nivolumab came after both trial sequences.

At the junction V is shortened by 6 bases and J by 5 bases; bases outside the gene matches: 7. The CDR1 and CDR2 encoded by the germline V gene are SNHLY and FYNNEI. Spanning cysteine to phenylalanine, the CDR3 consists of 14 amino acids. Only the CDR3 part of the read is kept: 42 bases, read in frame from the first base. The treatment or condition label, as the study defines it: randomized to nivolumab then ipilimumab (arm A) or the reverse (arm B). Prior DNA-damaging chemotherapy had not been received by any trial patient. Live CD3+CD8+ cells negative for CD19 and CD56 were sorted from thawed PBMCs on a FACS Aria II flow cytometer. Samples were obtained from patients with melanoma enrolled in CheckMate 064, a randomized, open-label phase II trial of sequential checkpoint blockade. Peripheral blood mononuclear cells were collected by leukapheresis, purified using Ficoll-Paque, and frozen in human serum containing around 9.8% DMSO. Immediately after sorting, the purity of the sorted blood CD3+CD8+ cells was confirmed to be >98%, and DNA was then extracted.

Overall results and qualifications from the work: Larger, independent patient cohorts are needed to validate the response-prediction model that combines TCR metrics and mutation burden.

TCRbeta CDR3 regions were immunosequenced from genomic DNA with the immunoSEQ Assay. Prior to high-throughput sequencing, genomic DNA was amplified by bias-controlled multiplex PCR. As for the original processing: To quantify the absolute abundance of each unique TCRbeta CDR3 region, the sequences were collapsed and filtered. Clonality, defined as 1 minus Pielou's evenness, was calculated using productive rearrangements only. A previously published method was used to identify clones with significantly greater frequencies in on-treatment samples than in baseline samples. TCRdb mirrors the immuneACCESS table, restricted to in-frame sequences. Some clones are absent from its copies; in checked studies, under half trace to an unresolved V gene, and the reason for the others is unknown. V and J calls and clone size come straight from that table; D and trimming were deduced from the DNA. Here the sample has about 10,000 clones; around four fifths occur a single time. The ten largest clones represent about 35% of the sample.

As concerns this clone: Which antigen it targets is not known. The input lacks base qualities; no much larger clone sits a single base away.

This sequence was found in a human donor with melanoma. This chain joins TRBV2 to TRBJ2-5, with 9 bases aligning to TRBD1. Sequenced material: CD8+ T cells sorted from blood (inferred from file names), taken from a patient given nivolumab and ipilimumab in sequence. The CDR3 region: CASRGDRAEETQYF. The nucleotide sequence is given as TGTGCCAGCAGGGGGGACAGGGCAGAGGAGACCCAGTACTTC.